This T cell receptor (beta chain) stems from a study of T cell responses to AZD1222 COVID-19 vaccine. Study-wide findings and caveats: When two AZD1222 doses had been given, Spike-specific TCR breadth and depth rose. The study identified only six AZD1222 recipients as seropositive at baseline.

Notes on this clone: Antigen: not known.

Per the germline V gene, CDR1 is MNHNS and CDR2 is SASEGT. The CDR3 has 17 amino acids. Losses at the gene ends were 1 base for V and 4 bases for J; bases not matched to a gene: 6. The data were produced by immunoSEQ multiplex PCR, yet TCRdb's version contains in-frame clones alone and is incomplete. The sample consists of about 72,000 clones, around 90% of them appearing once. The sequences come from peripheral blood, collected on day 0 of AZD1222 vaccination. This sequence originates from an adult in good health. V usage is TRBV6-1 and J usage is TRBJ2-6, with 8 bases matching TRBD1. CDR3 DNA: TGTGCCAGCAGTGAAGGCAGGGGGCTCGAGGGGGCCAACGTCCTGACTTTC. Its translation is CASSEGRGLEGANVLTF.